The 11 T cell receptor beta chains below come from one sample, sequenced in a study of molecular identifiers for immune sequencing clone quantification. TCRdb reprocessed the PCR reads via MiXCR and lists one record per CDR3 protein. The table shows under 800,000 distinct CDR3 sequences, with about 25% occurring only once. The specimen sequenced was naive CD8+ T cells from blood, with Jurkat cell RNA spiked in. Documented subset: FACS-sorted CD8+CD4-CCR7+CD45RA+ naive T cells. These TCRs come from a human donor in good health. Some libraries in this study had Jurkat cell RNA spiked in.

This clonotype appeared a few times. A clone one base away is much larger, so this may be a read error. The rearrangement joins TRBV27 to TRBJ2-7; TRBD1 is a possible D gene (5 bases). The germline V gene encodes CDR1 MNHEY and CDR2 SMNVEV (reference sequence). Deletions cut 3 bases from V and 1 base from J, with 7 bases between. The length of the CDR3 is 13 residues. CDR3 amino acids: CASSFHRSYEQYF. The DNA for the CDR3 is TGTGCCAGCAGTTTTCACAGGTCCTACGAGCAGTACTTC.

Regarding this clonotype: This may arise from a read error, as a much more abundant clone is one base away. The DNA of the CDR3 is TGTGCCAGCAGCCAAGAACAGACAGGTCCAAAAGAGACCCAGTACTTC. It specifies CASSQEQTGPKETQYF. The rearrangement links TRBV14 to TRBJ2-5; tentatively, D is TRBD1 (6 bases). The CDR3 loop spans 16 amino acids. The germline CDR1 and CDR2 sequences are SGHDN and FVKESK. V lost 0 bases and J 3 bases, leaving 14 bases between the germline ends.

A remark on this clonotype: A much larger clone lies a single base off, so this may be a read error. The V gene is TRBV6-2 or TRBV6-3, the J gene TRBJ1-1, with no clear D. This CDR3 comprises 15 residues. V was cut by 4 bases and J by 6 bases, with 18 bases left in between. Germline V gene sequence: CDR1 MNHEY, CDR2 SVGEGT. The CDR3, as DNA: TGTGCCAGCAGTTTTCTGACTATGTTGGACGCTGAAGCTTTCTTT. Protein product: CASSFLTMLDAEAFF.

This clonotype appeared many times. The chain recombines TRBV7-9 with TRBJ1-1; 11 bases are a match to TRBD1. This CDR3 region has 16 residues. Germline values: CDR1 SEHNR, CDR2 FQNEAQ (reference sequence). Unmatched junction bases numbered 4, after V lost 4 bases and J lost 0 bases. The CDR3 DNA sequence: TGTGCCAGCAGCTCAGAGGACAGGGGGCTGAACACTGAAGCTTTCTTT. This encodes CASSSEDRGLNTEAFF.

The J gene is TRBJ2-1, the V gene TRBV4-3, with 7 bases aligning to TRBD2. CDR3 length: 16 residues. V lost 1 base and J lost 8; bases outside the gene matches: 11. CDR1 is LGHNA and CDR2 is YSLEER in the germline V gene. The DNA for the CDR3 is TGCGCCAGCAGCCAAGGGGTGGCGGGAGACGGCGATGAGCAGTTCTTC. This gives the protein CASSQGVAGDGDEQFF.

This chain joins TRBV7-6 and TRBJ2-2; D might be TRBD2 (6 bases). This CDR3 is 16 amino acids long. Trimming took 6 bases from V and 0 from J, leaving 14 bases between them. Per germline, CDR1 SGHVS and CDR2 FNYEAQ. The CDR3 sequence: CASRGGPRANTGELFF. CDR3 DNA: TGTGCCAGCAGGGGGGGTCCTCGGGCGAACACCGGGGAGCTGTTTTTT.

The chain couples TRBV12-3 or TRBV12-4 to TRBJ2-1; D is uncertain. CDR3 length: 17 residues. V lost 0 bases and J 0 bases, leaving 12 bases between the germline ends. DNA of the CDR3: TGTGCCAGCAGTTTAGCGTTCCAGCAGAGCTCCTACAATGAGCAGTTCTTC. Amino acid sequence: CASSLAFQQSSYNEQFF.

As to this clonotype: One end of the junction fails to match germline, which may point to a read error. Written as DNA, the CDR3 is TGTGCCAGCAGCTTGGGACAGGGTCTCTACGAGCAGTGCTTC. Amino acid sequence: CASSLGQGLYEQCF. The rearrangement joins TRBV13 to TRBJ2-7; 9 nucleotides match TRBD1. CDR1 and CDR2 from the germline V gene are PRHDT and FYEKMQ (reference sequence). CDR3 length: 14 residues.

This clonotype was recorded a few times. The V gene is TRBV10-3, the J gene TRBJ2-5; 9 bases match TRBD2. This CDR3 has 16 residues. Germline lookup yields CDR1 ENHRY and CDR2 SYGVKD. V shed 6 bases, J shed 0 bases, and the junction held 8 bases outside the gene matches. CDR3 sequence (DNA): TGTGCCATCAGCCCCCTCAGCGGGGGGTACCAAGAGACCCAGTACTTC. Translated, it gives CAISPLSGGYQETQYF.

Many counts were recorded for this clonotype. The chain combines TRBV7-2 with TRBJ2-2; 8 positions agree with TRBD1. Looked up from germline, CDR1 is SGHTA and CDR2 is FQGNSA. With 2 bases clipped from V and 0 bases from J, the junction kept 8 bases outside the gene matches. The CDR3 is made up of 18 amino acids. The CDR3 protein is CASSLYPAGGANTGELFF. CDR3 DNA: TGTGCCAGCAGCTTATATCCGGCAGGGGGCGCGAACACCGGGGAGCTGTTTTTT.

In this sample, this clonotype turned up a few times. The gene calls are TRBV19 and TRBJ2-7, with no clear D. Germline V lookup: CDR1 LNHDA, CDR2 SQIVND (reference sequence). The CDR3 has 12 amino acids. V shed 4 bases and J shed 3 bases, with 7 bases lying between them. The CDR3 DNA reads TGTGCCAGTAGTAAAGGGAACTACGAGCAGTACTTC. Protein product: CASSKGNYEQYF.